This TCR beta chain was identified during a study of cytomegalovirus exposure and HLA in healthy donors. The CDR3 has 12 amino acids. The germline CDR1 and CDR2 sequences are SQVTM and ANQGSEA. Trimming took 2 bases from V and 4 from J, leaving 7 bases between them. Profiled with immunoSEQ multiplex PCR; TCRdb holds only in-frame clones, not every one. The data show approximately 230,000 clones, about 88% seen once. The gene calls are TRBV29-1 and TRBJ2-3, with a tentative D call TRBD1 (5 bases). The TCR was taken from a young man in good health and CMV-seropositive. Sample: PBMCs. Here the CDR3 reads CSVEQGPDTQYF. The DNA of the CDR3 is TGCAGCGTTGAACAGGGCCCAGATACGCAGTATTTT.